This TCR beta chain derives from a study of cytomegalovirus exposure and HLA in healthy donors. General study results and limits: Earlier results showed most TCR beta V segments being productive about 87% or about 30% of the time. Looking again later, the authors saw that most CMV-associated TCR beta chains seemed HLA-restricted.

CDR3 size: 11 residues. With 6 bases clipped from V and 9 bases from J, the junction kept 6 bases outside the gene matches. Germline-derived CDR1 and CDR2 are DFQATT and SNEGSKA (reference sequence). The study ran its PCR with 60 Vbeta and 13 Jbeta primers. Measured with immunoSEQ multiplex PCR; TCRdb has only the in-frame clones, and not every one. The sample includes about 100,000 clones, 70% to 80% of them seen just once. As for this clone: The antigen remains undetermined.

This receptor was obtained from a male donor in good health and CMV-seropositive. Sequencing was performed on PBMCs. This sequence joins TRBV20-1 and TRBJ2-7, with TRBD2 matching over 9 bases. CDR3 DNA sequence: TGCAGTGCATCTAGCGGGATCACGCAGTACTTC. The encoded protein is CSASSGITQYF.